The 25 T cell receptor beta chains listed next were all sequenced from one sample in a study of T cells after yellow fever vaccination. TCRdb passed the 5' RACE reads through MiXCR, listing each CDR3 protein once. Among 240,000 or so distinct CDR3 sequences listed, less than 8.5% were seen once. Material: CD4+ T cells sorted from PBMCs, obtained 15 days after the yellow fever booster vaccination. These receptors were collected from a man aged 25 to 40 who received the YFV17D yellow fever vaccine.

V usage is TRBV7-9 and J usage is TRBJ1-5, with D maybe TRBD1 (5 bases). V lost 5 bases to trimming and J lost 5 bases, with 10 bases between them. Germline V gives CDR1 SEHNR, CDR2 FQNEAQ (reference sequence). The CDR3 covers 13 residues. The CDR3 nucleotides are TGTGCCAGCAGCCCCGGGACTTATCAGCCCCAGCATTTT. Residues: CASSPGTYQPQHF.

This clonotype was counted a few times. The V gene is TRBV7-2, the J gene TRBJ2-3, with 8 bases fitting TRBD2. With 2 bases clipped from V and 5 bases from J, the junction kept 6 bases outside the gene matches. In germline, CDR1 is SGHTA, CDR2 FQGNSA. This CDR3 comprises 15 residues. As DNA, the CDR3 is TGTGCCAGCAGCTTAAGCGGGGGAAGGGGAGATACGCAGTATTTT. This translates into CASSLSGGRGDTQYF.

Only a few counts were recorded for this clonotype. This chain uses TRBV20-1 with TRBJ2-5; 9 positions match TRBD2. Per germline, CDR1 DFQATT and CDR2 SNEGSKA (reference sequence). J gave up 5 bases and V 6 bases, and 10 bases lay outside the gene matches. CDR3 length: 14 residues. CDR3 DNA: TGCAGTGCCCAGGGAGCGGGAGGTGTTGAGACCCAGTACTTC. Translating gives CSAQGAGGVETQYF.

In this sample, this clonotype turned up many times. CDR3 DNA: TGCGCCAGCAGCTTGAGGCTAGCGGGAGACGAGCAGTACTTC. Translating gives CASSLRLAGDEQYF. This sequence joins TRBV5-1 and TRBJ2-7; the match to TRBD2 covers 10 bases. The CDR3 loop spans 14 amino acids. J lost 5 bases, V lost 1 base, and 3 bases had no gene match. Per the germline V gene, CDR1 is SGHRS and CDR2 is YFSETQ. The complete variable domain, with remaining parts taken from reference TRBV5-1 and TRBJ2-7, reads KAGVTQTPRYLIKTRGQQVTLSCSPISGHRSVSWYQQTPGQGLQFLFEYFSETQRNKGNFPGRFSGRQFSNSRSEMNVSTLELGDSALYLCASSLRLAGDEQYFGPGTRLTVT.

In this sample, this clonotype turned up a few times. The chain is built from TRBV6-1 and TRBJ1-3; D is ambiguous. Germline assignment: CDR1 MNHNS and CDR2 SASEGT. V gave up 5 bases and J gave up 0 bases, with 11 bases separating them. This CDR3 region has 15 residues. CDR3 coding DNA: TGTGCCAGCAGTAAGAGCATGATCTCTGGAAACACCATATATTTT. This encodes CASSKSMISGNTIYF.

This clonotype was seen only a few times. The J gene is TRBJ2-1, the V gene TRBV10-3, with 13 bases fitting TRBD2. V lost 10 bases to trimming and J lost 2 bases; unmatched junction nucleotides: 11. Germline V gene lookup returns CDR1 ENHRY and CDR2 SYGVKD. The CDR3 has 17 residues. The CDR3 bases are TGTGCCACCAGGCGGACTAGCGGGAGCGGCGCCTACAATGAGCAGTTCTTC. The encoded protein is CATRRTSGSGAYNEQFF.

This clonotype was recorded at least ten times. V usage is TRBV6-5 and J usage is TRBJ1-1, with D uncertain. The V end was cut by 7 bases, the J end by 0 bases, with 15 bases between. Germline V gives CDR1 MNHEY, CDR2 SVGAGI. The CDR3 is made up of 15 amino acids. DNA of the CDR3: TGTGCCAGCACCAAATTCTCCGAACTGAACACTGAAGCTTTCTTT. Residues: CASTKFSELNTEAFF.

This clonotype was picked up a small number of times. The genes are TRBV7-8 and TRBJ1-1; tentative D call: TRBD1 (6 bases). This CDR3 region has 14 residues. V lost 1 base and J 10 bases, leaving 16 bases between the germline ends. Germline assignment: CDR1 SGHVS and CDR2 FQNEAQ. CDR3 region: CASSLGKQGVVAFF. For the CDR3, the DNA is TGTGCCAGCAGCTTAGGAAAACAGGGAGTGGTAGCTTTCTTT.

This clonotype was counted at least ten times. The chain carries TRBV10-2 and TRBJ1-5; D unresolved. Germline CDR1 and CDR2: WSHSY and SAAADI. The CDR3 totals 14 residues. V shed 3 bases and J shed 3 bases, with 9 bases lying between them. CDR3 loop: CASSDFPNNQPQHF. Written as DNA, the CDR3 is TGCGCCAGCAGTGACTTCCCAAACAATCAGCCCCAGCATTTT.

This clonotype occurred a few times. V and J are TRBV12-3 or TRBV12-4 and TRBJ2-7; TRBD2 matches 8 bases. The CDR3 has 16 residues. V was pared by 4 bases and J by 1 base, with 9 bases of the junction left unmatched. CDR3 sequence: CASSSPGGGPSYEQYF. In nucleotides, the CDR3 is TGTGCCAGCAGTTCACCCGGGGGGGGGCCTTCCTACGAGCAGTACTTC.

This clonotype was seen at least ten times. The chain recombines TRBV9 with TRBJ1-2; TRBD1 might be the D (5 bases). The CDR3 is 15 residues long. Trimming left V 0 bases short and J 7 bases short, with 16 bases between. The V gene's germline CDR1 is SGDLS and CDR2 YYNGEE. CDR3 protein: CASSVEPGKSAGYTF. CDR3 DNA: TGTGCCAGCAGCGTAGAGCCAGGGAAGTCCGCTGGCTACACCTTC.

The J gene is TRBJ2-1, the V gene TRBV6-2 or TRBV6-3; 10 bases line up with TRBD2. This CDR3 comprises 16 residues. The J segment lost 6 bases and the V segment lost 6 bases, leaving 11 bases of the junction unmatched. CDR1 and CDR2 (germline): MNHEY, SVGEGT. This CDR3 reads CASSLQLAGIGNEQFF. CDR3 sequence (DNA): TGTGCCAGCAGCCTCCAACTAGCGGGAATCGGCAATGAGCAGTTCTTC.

This clonotype was counted many times. The chain employs TRBV12-3 or TRBV12-4 and TRBJ2-3; 7 nucleotides match TRBD2. With 2 bases clipped from V and 4 bases from J, the junction kept 6 bases outside the gene matches. The CDR3 runs 15 residues. This chain's CDR3 is CASSLLAGAPDTQYF. Written as DNA, the CDR3 is TGTGCCAGCAGTTTATTGGCGGGAGCGCCAGATACGCAGTATTTT.

This clonotype was counted only a few times. V gene TRBV20-1 combines with J gene TRBJ2-5; 11 nucleotides align to TRBD2. The CDR3 has 16 amino acids. The junction had 9 bases not matched to a gene; V was cut back by 6 bases and J by 0 bases. The V gene's germline CDR1 is DFQATT and CDR2 SNEGSKA (reference sequence). The CDR3 spells CSALPGLAVYQETQYF. CDR3 sequence (DNA): TGCAGTGCCCTCCCGGGACTAGCGGTGTACCAAGAGACCCAGTACTTC.

V usage is TRBV7-3 and J usage is TRBJ2-2; no reliable D call. Deletions cut 1 base from V and 0 bases from J, with 9 bases between. From germline, CDR1 is SGHTA and CDR2 FQGTGA. CDR3 length: 16 amino acids. CDR3 in amino acids: CASSLRAAPNTGELFF. DNA of the CDR3: TGTGCCAGCAGCTTAAGGGCCGCACCGAACACCGGGGAGCTGTTTTTT.

The rearrangement links TRBV4-2 to TRBJ1-4; tentatively, D is TRBD1 (6 bases). Germline values: CDR1 LGHNA, CDR2 YNFKEQ. CDR3 length equals 16 residues. The V and J ends lost 1 base and 7 bases respectively, with 16 bases between them. In nucleotides, the CDR3 is TGTGCCAGCAGCCAAGGGGGGCCGACGGCTACTGAAAAACTGTTTTTT. This codes for CASSQGGPTATEKLFF.

This clonotype was seen only a few times. The chain has TRBV19 and TRBJ2-7; TRBD2 is a possible D gene (6 bases). The germline V and J ends were trimmed by 2 bases and 1 base, with 12 bases remaining between them. CDR1 and CDR2 from the germline V gene are LNHDA and SQIVND (reference sequence). The CDR3 runs to 15 residues. The CDR3: CASSIPGSESYEQYF. CDR3 DNA: TGTGCCAGTAGTATACCCGGGAGCGAGTCCTACGAGCAGTACTTC.

The CDR3 DNA follows: TGTGCCAGCAGGGCCAGCGAGATCTACGAGCAGTACTTC. Translated, it gives CASRASEIYEQYF. V gene TRBV6-6 combines with J gene TRBJ2-7; D call uncertain. CDR3 length equals 13 residues. Germline loops: CDR1 MNHNY, CDR2 SVGAGI (reference sequence). Trimming cost V 6 bases and J 3 bases, with 12 bases left between them.

The genes are TRBV6-2 or TRBV6-3 and TRBJ2-7, with 8 bases that match TRBD1. The CDR3 loop spans 15 amino acids. Looked up from germline, CDR1 is MNHEY and CDR2 is SVGEGT. Trimming cost V 7 bases and J 1 base; bases outside gene matches: 9. CDR3 DNA sequence: TGTGCCAGCACCTTGGACAGGGTTCCTTCCTACGAGCAGTACTTC. As protein: CASTLDRVPSYEQYF.

This clonotype was counted between two and nine times. The rearrangement uses TRBV7-2 and TRBJ2-2; D gene unclear. The CDR3 totals 14 residues. CDR1 and CDR2 from the germline V gene are SGHTA and FQGNSA. The V and J ends lost 0 bases and 7 bases respectively, with 9 bases between them. CDR3 protein: CASSLAAGIGELFF. In DNA, the CDR3 is TGTGCCAGCAGCTTAGCCGCCGGCATCGGGGAGCTGTTTTTT.

This clonotype has more than one count but fewer than ten. The V and J genes are TRBV7-2 and TRBJ1-5; D is unresolved. V was pared by 8 bases and J by 6 bases, with 14 bases between. The germline V gene has CDR1 SGHTA and CDR2 FQGNSA. The CDR3 extends over 13 amino acids. The CDR3 reads CASSQVYAQPQHF. In DNA form, the CDR3 reads TGTGCCAGCTCCCAGGTTTACGCTCAGCCCCAGCATTTT.

The sample holds many counts of this clonotype. The V call is TRBV5-1, the J call TRBJ2-7; D remains ambiguous. CDR3 length: 12 residues. The germline V and J ends were trimmed by 2 bases and 6 bases, with 9 bases remaining between them. The V gene's germline CDR1 is SGHRS and CDR2 YFSETQ. CDR3 protein: CASSLTKGEQYF. The CDR3 DNA follows: TGCGCCAGCAGCTTAACCAAAGGCGAGCAGTACTTC.

At least ten counts were recorded for this clonotype. The chain employs TRBV5-1 and TRBJ2-5, with D possibly TRBD1 on 6 matching bases. Germline-derived CDR1 and CDR2 are SGHRS and YFSETQ. The CDR3 loop spans 13 amino acids. With 7 bases removed from V and 1 base from J, the gap between germline ends came to 11 bases. CDR3 amino acids: CASAGQIQETQYF. In DNA form, the CDR3 reads TGCGCCAGCGCCGGACAGATCCAAGAGACCCAGTACTTC. The entire variable domain, with the rest obtained from reference TRBV5-1 and TRBJ2-5, is as follows: KAGVTQTPRYLIKTRGQQVTLSCSPISGHRSVSWYQQTPGQGLQFLFEYFSETQRNKGNFPGRFSGRQFSNSRSEMNVSTLELGDSALYLCASAGQIQETQYFGPGTRLLVL.

This clonotype was detected many times. This sequence joins TRBV5-4 and TRBJ2-1; D unclear. Germline CDR1 and CDR2: SGHNT and YYREEE (reference sequence). CDR3 length: 16 amino acids. V shed 3 bases and J shed 7 bases, with 20 bases lying between them. In nucleotides, the CDR3 is TGTGCCAGCAGCTCCTCTACCAAGTTGGTTGCTAATGAGCAGTTCTTC. This translates into CASSSSTKLVANEQFF. The whole variable domain, remainder taken from reference TRBV5-4 and TRBJ2-1, is ETGVTQSPTHLIKTRGQQVTLRCSSQSGHNTVSWYQQALGQGPQFIFQYYREEENGRGNFPPRFSGLQFPNYSSELNVNALELDDSALYLCASSSSTKLVANEQFFGPGTRLTVL.

This clonotype was picked up a small number of times. The CDR3 nucleotides read TGTGCCTGGAATACAGCGGGAGGGCCCACCGGGGAGCTGTTTTTT. Amino acid sequence: CAWNTAGGPTGELFF. The V and J genes are TRBV30 and TRBJ2-2; 10 bases fit TRBD2. Per the germline V gene, CDR1 is GTSNPN and CDR2 is SVGIG (reference sequence). V shed 4 bases and J 4 bases; nucleotides not matched to a gene: 6. This CDR3 spans 15 amino acids.